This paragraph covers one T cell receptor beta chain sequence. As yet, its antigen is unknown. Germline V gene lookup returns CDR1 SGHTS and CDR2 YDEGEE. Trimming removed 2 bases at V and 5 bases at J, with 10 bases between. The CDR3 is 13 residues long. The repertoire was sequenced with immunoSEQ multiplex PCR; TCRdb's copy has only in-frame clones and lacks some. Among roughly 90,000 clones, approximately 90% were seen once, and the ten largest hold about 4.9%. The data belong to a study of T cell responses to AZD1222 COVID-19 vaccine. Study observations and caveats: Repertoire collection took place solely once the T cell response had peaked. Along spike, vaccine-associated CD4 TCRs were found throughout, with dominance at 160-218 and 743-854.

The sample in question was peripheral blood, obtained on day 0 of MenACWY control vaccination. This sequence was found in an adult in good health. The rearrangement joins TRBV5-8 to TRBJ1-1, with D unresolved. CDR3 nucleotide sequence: TGTGCCAGCAGCTTAAGCGGTTGGACTGAAGCTTTCTTT. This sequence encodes CASSLSGWTEAFF.